Listed here is a single T cell receptor beta chain. Its specificity is not known. This entry is derived from a study of OX40 agonist ivuxolimab in advanced cancers. At the level of the study: Administration of intravenous ivuxolimab to patients occurred every 2 weeks at 0.01 to 10 mg/kg.

Here immunoSEQ multiplex PCR was the method, and the copy in TCRdb shows in-frame clones only, minus some. Altogether around 84,000 clones are present, approximately 89% being singletons, with the ten largest covering over 0.15%. Study-wide findings and caveats: There were, on average, more expanded clones in CD8+ T cells than in CD4+. CD4+ and CD8+ blood T cells expanded clonally by week 6 at 0.1 to 3.0 mg/kg.

This receptor was obtained from an adult with an advanced solid tumor such as melanoma, head and neck, liver or kidney cancer. Here the sequenced sample was CD4+ or CD8+ T cells sorted from blood, taken in a trial of the OX40 agonist ivuxolimab.

CDR3 amino acids: CASGRRSANTGELFF. The CDR3 bases are TGTGCCAGCGGGCGCCGGTCTGCGAACACCGGGGAGCTGTTTTTT. The chain has TRBV6-5 and TRBJ2-2; D uncertain. CDR3 length: 15 residues. The V gene lost 8 bases and the J gene lost 0 bases, with 13 bases spanning the gap. From germline, CDR1 is MNHEY and CDR2 SVGAGI.